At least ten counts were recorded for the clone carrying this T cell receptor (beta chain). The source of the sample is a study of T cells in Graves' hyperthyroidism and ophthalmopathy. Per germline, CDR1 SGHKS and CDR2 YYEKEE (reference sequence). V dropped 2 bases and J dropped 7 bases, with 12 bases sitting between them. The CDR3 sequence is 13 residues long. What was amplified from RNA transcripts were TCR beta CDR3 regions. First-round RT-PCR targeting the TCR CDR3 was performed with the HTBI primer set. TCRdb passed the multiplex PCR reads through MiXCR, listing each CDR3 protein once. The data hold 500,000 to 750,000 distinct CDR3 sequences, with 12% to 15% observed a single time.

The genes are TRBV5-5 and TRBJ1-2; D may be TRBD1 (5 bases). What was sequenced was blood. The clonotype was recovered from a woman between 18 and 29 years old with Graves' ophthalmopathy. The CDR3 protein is CASSFETVSGYTF. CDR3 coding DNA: TGTGCCAGCAGCTTCGAGACAGTTTCTGGCTACACCTTC.